The clone carrying this T cell receptor beta chain is identified as medium-sized from frequency. UMIs accompanied the 5'RACE template switching by which TCR beta cDNA was made. TCRdb re-called the 5' RACE reads and gives one entry per CDR3 protein, without DNA. This sample's clone table lists 20,000 or so distinct CDR3 sequences. This sample is drawn from a study of T cells expressing NK-cell markers. The germline gives CDR1 SQVTM, CDR2 ANQGSEA. The CDR3 consists of 15 residues. The source of this sequence is a man between 18 and 69 years old in good health. Sequencing was done on a sample of blood T cells: a sorted CD56 or NKG2C T cell subset, CD4+ or CD8+ T cells, or bulk PBMC T cells (not recorded which). The chain uses TRBV29-1 and TRBJ2-7; the D gene TCRdb calls, TRBD1, cannot be checked with no DNA. This chain's CDR3 is CSVEHPGAGQSEQYF.